The 21 T cell receptor beta chains in this list originate from one sample, sequenced in a study of shared clonotypes between healthy human individuals. Measured with immunoSEQ multiplex PCR; TCRdb has only the in-frame clones, and not every one. This sample has about 490,000 clones; over 65% occur once, and the top ten carry around 13%. Sequencing used PBMCs. Receptor source: a woman in her 40s in good health. Some clones in this sample may be carry-over from other donors' samples.

CDR3 nucleotide sequence: TGTGCCAGCAGTGAGGCTAGCGGGAGAGCAGATACGCAGTATTTT. Its protein product is CASSEASGRADTQYF. The chain couples TRBV6-4 to TRBJ2-3; 10 nucleotides align to TRBD2. Germline V gene lookup returns CDR1 MRHNA and CDR2 SNTAGT. With V trimmed by 3 bases and J by 4 bases, 4 bases remained unmatched. The length of the CDR3 is 15 residues.

The chain combines TRBV11-2 with TRBJ2-2; D call uncertain. Germline CDR1 and CDR2: SGHAT and FQNNGV. This CDR3 contains 16 residues. V lost 5 bases, J lost 4 bases, and 17 bases lay in between. The CDR3 nucleotides read TGTGCCAGCAGCCCCAAGATTACACGAGGCACCGGGGAGCTGTTTTTT. Encoded protein: CASSPKITRGTGELFF.

This clone was detected once. The chain has TRBV19 and TRBJ2-1; 7 nucleotides agree with TRBD1. The CDR3 runs to 13 residues. The germline CDR1 and CDR2 sequences are LNHDA and SQIVND (reference sequence). The V gene end was trimmed by 6 bases and the J gene end by 9 bases; junction bases not matched to a gene: 8. The chain's CDR3 is CASSPQGWSEQFF. CDR3 DNA sequence: TGTGCCAGTAGCCCACAGGGGTGGAGTGAGCAGTTCTTC.

The chain uses TRBV7-9 and TRBJ2-7; TRBD2 aligns across 9 bases. V gave up 5 bases and J gave up 3 bases; unmatched junction bases: 5. Germline loops: CDR1 SEHNR, CDR2 FQNEAQ (reference sequence). The CDR3 spans 14 residues. The DNA for the CDR3 is TGTGCCAGCAGCCTCAGGACTAGCGACTACGAGCAGTACTTC. It codes for CASSLRTSDYEQYF.

J is TRBJ2-2 and V is TRBV19, with 11 bases fitting TRBD1. This CDR3 contains 15 residues. Germline loops: CDR1 LNHDA, CDR2 SQIVND (reference sequence). With V trimmed by 5 bases and J by 5 bases, 4 bases remained unmatched. The chain's CDR3 is CASSPGTGGTGELFF. Written as DNA, the CDR3 is TGTGCCAGTAGTCCCGGGACAGGGGGTACCGGGGAGCTGTTTTTT.

J is TRBJ1-1 and V is TRBV5-4; perhaps TRBD1 as D (6 bases). Trimming shortened V by 4 bases and J by 4 bases, and 14 bases separated the two germline ends. The CDR3 spans 14 residues. Germline values: CDR1 SGHNT, CDR2 YYREEE (reference sequence). The CDR3 DNA reads TGTGCCAGCAGCGGGGGGGCGCAGGTCACTGAAGCTTTCTTT. Translating it yields CASSGGAQVTEAFF.

The gene calls are TRBV5-1 and TRBJ2-7; D perhaps matches TRBD1 (5 bases). The CDR3 runs 14 residues. The germline CDR1 and CDR2 sequences are SGHRS and YFSETQ. V was cut by 2 bases and J by 3 bases, with 12 bases left in between. CDR3 region: CASSLGVDGYEQYF. The CDR3 region has the DNA TGCGCCAGCAGCTTAGGGGTCGACGGCTACGAGCAGTACTTC. Full variable domain (rest looked up from reference TRBV5-1 and TRBJ2-7): KAGVTQTPRYLIKTRGQQVTLSCSPISGHRSVSWYQQTPGQGLQFLFEYFSETQRNKGNFPGRFSGRQFSNSRSEMNVSTLELGDSALYLCASSLGVDGYEQYFGPGTRLTVT.

In DNA form, the CDR3 reads TGTGCCAGCTCCTGGGACAGGGATGAGACCCAGTACTTC. This codes for CASSWDRDETQYF. This rearrangement joins TRBV7-6 to TRBJ2-5, with TRBD1 matching 9 bases. In germline, CDR1 is SGHVS, CDR2 FNYEAQ. With V trimmed by 8 bases and J by 5 bases, 6 bases remained unmatched. CDR3 size: 13 residues.

This chain uses TRBV7-3 with TRBJ2-2; 10 nucleotides align to TRBD2. The germline V gene encodes CDR1 SGHTA and CDR2 FQGTGA. CDR3 length equals 16 residues. The J segment lost 4 bases and the V segment lost 2 bases, leaving 4 bases of the junction unmatched. CDR3: CASSLLAGVGTGELFF. Here the CDR3 DNA reads TGTGCCAGCAGCTTACTAGCGGGAGTCGGCACCGGGGAGCTGTTTTTT.

As to this clone: It is unclear where the CDR3 begins or ends on the DNA, so no DNA is shown, and the CDR3 is as TCRdb lists it. The chain is built from TRBV11-1 and TRBJ2-7; the DNA was not compared with TRBD2, the D call given in the table. The germline V gene encodes CDR1 SGHAT and CDR2 FQDESV (reference sequence). The CDR3 numbers 13 amino acids, ends counted. CDR3 loop: CASSKVASGSVIF.

There are a few counts of this clone. Only one base separates this from a far larger clonotype, so it likely reflects a read error. This sequence joins TRBV18 and TRBJ2-5; D is uncertain. The CDR3 sequence is 14 residues long. Germline V gene sequence: CDR1 KGHSH, CDR2 LQKENI. With 4 bases removed from V and 11 bases from J, the gap between germline ends came to 20 bases. CDR3 coding DNA: TGTGCCAGCTCACACATGGACGGATCCTACGGGCAGTACTTC. Translation gives CASSHMDGSYGQYF.

The rearrangement uses TRBV30 and TRBJ1-5; unclear D gene. The CDR3 loop spans 16 amino acids. V lost 0 bases and J 2 bases, leaving 14 bases between the germline ends. CDR1 is GTSNPN, CDR2 SVGIG, per germline (reference sequence). This CDR3 reads CAWSVRAGRGNQPQHF. The CDR3 nucleotides are TGTGCCTGGAGTGTAAGGGCAGGAAGAGGCAATCAGCCCCAGCATTTT.

V is TRBV14 and J is TRBJ1-1; 9 bases line up with TRBD1. Germline assignment: CDR1 SGHDN and CDR2 FVKESK. V was clipped by 4 bases and J by 8 bases; unmatched bases: 11. The length of the CDR3 is 15 residues. In nucleotides, the CDR3 is TGTGCCAGCAGCCCACGGGGACAGGGCACGTCAGAAGCTTTCTTT. Protein product: CASSPRGQGTSEAFF. The full variable domain, completed using reference TRBV14 and TRBJ1-1, is EAGVTQFPSHSVIEKGQTVTLRCDPISGHDNLYWYRRVMGKEIKFLLHFVKESKQDESGMPNNRFLAERTGGTYSTLKVQPAELEDSGVYFCASSPRGQGTSEAFFGQGTRLTVV.

With respect to this clone: The sample contains more than one DNA sequence encoding this CDR3. V gene TRBV18 combines with J gene TRBJ2-2; 7 bases agree with TRBD1. V was pared by 3 bases and J by 2 bases, with 3 bases of the junction left unmatched. This CDR3 spans 15 amino acids. CDR1 is KGHSH and CDR2 is LQKENI in the germline V gene. The CDR3 coding sequence is TGTGCCAGCTCACCGGGGACAGCTAACACCGGGGAGCTGTTTTTT. Protein product: CASSPGTANTGELFF.

Details on this clone: Other DNA sequences in this sample translate to the same CDR3. The chain joins TRBV5-1 to TRBJ2-7; no definite D call. The CDR3 runs 11 residues. V was clipped by 0 bases and J by 6 bases, with 4 bases between them. The germline CDR1 and CDR2 sequences are SGHRS and YFSETQ. CDR3 sequence (DNA): TGCGCCAGCAGCTTGGGCGGCGAGCAGTACTTC. Encoded protein: CASSLGGEQYF. Full variable domain (missing parts from reference TRBV5-1 and TRBJ2-7): KAGVTQTPRYLIKTRGQQVTLSCSPISGHRSVSWYQQTPGQGLQFLFEYFSETQRNKGNFPGRFSGRQFSNSRSEMNVSTLELGDSALYLCASSLGGEQYFGPGTRLTVT.

The J gene is TRBJ2-6, the V gene TRBV6-6; TRBD1 agrees at 7 bases. The germline CDR1 and CDR2 sequences are MNHNY and SVGAGI (reference sequence). The V and J ends lost 7 bases and 0 bases, in that order; junction bases with no gene match: 6. CDR3 length: 16 residues. Here the CDR3 reads CASTRQGTSGANVLTF. CDR3 DNA sequence: TGTGCCAGCACCCGACAGGGAACCTCTGGGGCCAACGTCCTGACTTTC.

This chain links TRBV5-1 with TRBJ1-3; D not resolved. The CDR3 consists of 16 residues. Germline V gene lookup returns CDR1 SGHRS and CDR2 YFSETQ. The germline V and J ends were trimmed by 0 bases and 3 bases, with 13 bases remaining between them. The CDR3 sequence is CASSLAGSGGGNTIYF. The CDR3 coding sequence is TGCGCCAGCAGCTTGGCTGGGTCCGGTGGTGGAAACACCATATATTTT.

This clone has only a few counts. The V and J genes are TRBV27 and TRBJ2-7, with TRBD1 matching 9 bases. Germline V gene lookup returns CDR1 MNHEY and CDR2 SMNVEV (reference sequence). The CDR3 sequence is 15 residues long. V was pared by 4 bases and J by 0 bases, with 4 bases of the junction left unmatched. The CDR3 bases are TGTGCCAGCAGTTACGGACAGGGGATCTCCTACGAGCAGTACTTC. Its translation is CASSYGQGISYEQYF.

The chain is built from TRBV18 and TRBJ2-5; D unresolved. CDR3 length equals 14 residues. Germline CDR1 reads KGHSH; CDR2 reads LQKENI. The V end was cut by 3 bases, the J end by 1 base, with 9 bases between. This CDR3 reads CASSPRVSQETQYF. CDR3 in DNA: TGTGCCAGCTCACCCCGGGTCTCCCAAGAGACCCAGTACTTC.

The CDR3 region has the DNA TGTGCCAGCAGCCCTGGACAGGGGACCTATGGCTACACCTTC. It encodes CASSPGQGTYGYTF. The genes are TRBV7-9 and TRBJ1-2, with 9 bases that match TRBD1. With V trimmed by 5 bases and J by 4 bases, 5 bases remained unmatched. The CDR3 totals 14 residues. Germline V gives CDR1 SEHNR, CDR2 FQNEAQ (reference sequence).

The chain links TRBV5-6 to TRBJ2-3; possibly TRBD1 or TRBD2 for D (5 bases each). The CDR3 loop spans 11 amino acids. V was clipped by 5 bases and J by 6 bases, with 7 bases between them. Germline V gene data show CDR1 as SGHDT and CDR2 as YYEEEE. The CDR3 sequence is CASSWGDTQYF. The CDR3 nucleotides read TGTGCCAGCAGTTGGGGGGATACGCAGTATTTT.